This T cell receptor beta chain was profiled in a study of blood T cell repertoires in COVID-19. About the research overall: Sample material is recorded as cDNA or gDNA derived from T cells, B-cell-depleted T cells, or PBMCs.

The age range of participants was 18 to 89 years, with residence in about two dozen US areas. Between the trimmed V and J ends, which lost 5 bases and 0 bases, there was a span of 11 bases. Germline CDR1 is GTSNPN and CDR2 is SVGIG (reference sequence). The CDR3 length is 14 residues. Under the authors' procedure: Counts of nucleated cells, estimated from reference gene primer amplification, were obtained. Produced via immunoSEQ multiplex PCR; TCRdb's table is partial and in-frame only. V and J calls plus clone size are reproduced from that table; the DNA served to infer D and trimming. The table records a few hundred thousand clones, roughly 88% of them present only once.

This sequence joins TRBV30 and TRBJ1-3; D possibly corresponds to TRBD1 (6 bases). The source material was PBMCs or T cells enriched from blood (not recorded which). The clonotype originates from a man aged 25-45 years who had recovered from COVID-19. The CDR3 coding sequence is TGTGCCTGGGATACAGGGTACTCTGGAAACACCATATATTTT. Translation: CAWDTGYSGNTIYF.